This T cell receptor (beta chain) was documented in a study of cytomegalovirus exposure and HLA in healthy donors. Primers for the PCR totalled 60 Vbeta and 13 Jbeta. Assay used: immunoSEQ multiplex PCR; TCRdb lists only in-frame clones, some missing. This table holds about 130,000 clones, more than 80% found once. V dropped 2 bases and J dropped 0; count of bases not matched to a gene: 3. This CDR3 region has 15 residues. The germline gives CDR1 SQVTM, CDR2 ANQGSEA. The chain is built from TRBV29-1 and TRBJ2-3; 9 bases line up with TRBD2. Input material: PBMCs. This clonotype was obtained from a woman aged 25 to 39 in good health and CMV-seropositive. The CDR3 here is CSVEKAGGSTDTQYF. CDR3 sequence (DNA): TGCAGCGTTGAAAAGGCGGGGGGGAGCACAGATACGCAGTATTTT.